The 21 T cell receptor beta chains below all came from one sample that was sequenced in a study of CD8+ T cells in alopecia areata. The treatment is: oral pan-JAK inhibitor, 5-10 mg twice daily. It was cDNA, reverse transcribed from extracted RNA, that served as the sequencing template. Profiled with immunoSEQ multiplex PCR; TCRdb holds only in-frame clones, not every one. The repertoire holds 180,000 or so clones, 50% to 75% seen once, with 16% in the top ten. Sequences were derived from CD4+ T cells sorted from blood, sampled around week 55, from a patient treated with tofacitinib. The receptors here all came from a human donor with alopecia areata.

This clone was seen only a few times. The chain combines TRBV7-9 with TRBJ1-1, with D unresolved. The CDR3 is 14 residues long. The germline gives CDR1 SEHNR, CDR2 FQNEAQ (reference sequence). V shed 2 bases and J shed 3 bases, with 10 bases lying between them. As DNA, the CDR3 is TGTGCCAGCAGCTTAAGATCCGGGGACACTGAAGCTTTCTTT. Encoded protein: CASSLRSGDTEAFF.

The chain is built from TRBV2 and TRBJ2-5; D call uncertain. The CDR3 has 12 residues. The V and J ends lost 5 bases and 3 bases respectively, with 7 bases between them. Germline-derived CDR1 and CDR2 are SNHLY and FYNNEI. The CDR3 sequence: CASSQPKETQYF. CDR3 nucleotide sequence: TGTGCCAGCAGTCAGCCCAAAGAGACCCAGTACTTC.

Here the CDR3 reads CASSNAGTGETQYF. DNA for the CDR3: TGCGCCAGCAGCAACGCCGGGACAGGCGAGACCCAGTACTTC. The chain carries TRBV5-1 and TRBJ2-5; TRBD1 matches 8 bases. The CDR3 runs 14 residues. With 4 bases clipped from V and 5 bases from J, the junction kept 7 bases outside the gene matches. CDR1 and CDR2 from the germline V gene are SGHRS and YFSETQ.

The CDR3 DNA is TGCAGCGGACGGTCCGGGGAGACCCAGTACTTC. Its translation is CSGRSGETQYF. The chain links TRBV20-1 to TRBJ2-5; D call uncertain. The CDR3 consists of 11 residues. Germline CDR1 is DFQATT and CDR2 is SNEGSKA (reference sequence).

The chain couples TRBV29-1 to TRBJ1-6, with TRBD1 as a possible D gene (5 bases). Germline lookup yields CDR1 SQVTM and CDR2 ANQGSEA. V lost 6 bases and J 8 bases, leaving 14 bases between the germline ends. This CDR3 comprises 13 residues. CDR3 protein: CSVSDTGDSPLHF. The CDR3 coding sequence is TGCAGCGTCTCGGACACTGGGGATTCACCCCTCCACTTT.

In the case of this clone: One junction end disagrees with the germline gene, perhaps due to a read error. In DNA, the CDR3 is TGCGCCAGCAGCTTGGTTTCAGGGGGCAACTATCGCTACACCTTC. Protein sequence: CASSLVSGGNYRYTF. V gene TRBV5-1 combines with J gene TRBJ1-2; 8 bases match TRBD1. CDR1 and CDR2 from the germline V gene are SGHRS and YFSETQ. The CDR3 spans 15 residues.

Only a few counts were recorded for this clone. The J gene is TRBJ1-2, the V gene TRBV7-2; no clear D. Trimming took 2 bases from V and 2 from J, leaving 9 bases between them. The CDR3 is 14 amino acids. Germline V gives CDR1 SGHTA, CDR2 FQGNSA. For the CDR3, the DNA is TGTGCCAGCAGCTTAACCAGGAGAAACTATGGCTACACCTTC. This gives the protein CASSLTRRNYGYTF.

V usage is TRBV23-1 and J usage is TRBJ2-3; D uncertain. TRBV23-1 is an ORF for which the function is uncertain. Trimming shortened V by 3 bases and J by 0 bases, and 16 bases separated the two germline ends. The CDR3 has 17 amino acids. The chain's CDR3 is CASSHPGKALSTDTQYF. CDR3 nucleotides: TGCGCCAGCAGTCATCCCGGAAAGGCCCTTAGCACAGATACGCAGTATTTT.

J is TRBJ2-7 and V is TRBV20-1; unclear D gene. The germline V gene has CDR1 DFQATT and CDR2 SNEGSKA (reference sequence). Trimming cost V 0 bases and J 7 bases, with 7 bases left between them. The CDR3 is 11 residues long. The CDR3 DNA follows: TGCAGTGCTAGAGATGGGGAAGAGCAGTACTTC. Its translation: CSARDGEEQYF.

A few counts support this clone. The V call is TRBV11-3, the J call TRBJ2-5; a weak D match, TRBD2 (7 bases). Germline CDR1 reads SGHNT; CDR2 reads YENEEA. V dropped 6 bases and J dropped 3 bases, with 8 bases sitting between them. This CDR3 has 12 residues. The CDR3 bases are TGTGCCAGCAGAGGGGGGGAAGAGACCCAGTACTTC. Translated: CASRGGEETQYF.

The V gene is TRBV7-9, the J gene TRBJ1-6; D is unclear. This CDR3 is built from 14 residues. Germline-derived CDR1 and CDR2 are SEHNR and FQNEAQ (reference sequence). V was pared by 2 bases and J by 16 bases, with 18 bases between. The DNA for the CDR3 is TGTGCCAGCAGCTTACTAGAGACCTCAGCCGAACTCCACTTT. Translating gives CASSLLETSAELHF.

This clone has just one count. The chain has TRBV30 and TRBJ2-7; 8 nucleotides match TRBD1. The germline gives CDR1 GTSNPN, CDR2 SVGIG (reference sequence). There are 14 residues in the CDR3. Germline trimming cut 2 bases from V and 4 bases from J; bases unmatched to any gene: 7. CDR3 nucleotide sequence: TGTGCCTGGAGTAGACAGGGGAAGAAATACGAGCAGTACTTC. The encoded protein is CAWSRQGKKYEQYF.

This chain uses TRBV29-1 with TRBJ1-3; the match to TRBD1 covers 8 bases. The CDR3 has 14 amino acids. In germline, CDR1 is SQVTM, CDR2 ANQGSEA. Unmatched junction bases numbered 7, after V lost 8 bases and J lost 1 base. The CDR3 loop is CSIQGGLSGNTIYF. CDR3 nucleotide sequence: TGCAGCATACAGGGGGGACTATCTGGAAACACCATATATTTT.

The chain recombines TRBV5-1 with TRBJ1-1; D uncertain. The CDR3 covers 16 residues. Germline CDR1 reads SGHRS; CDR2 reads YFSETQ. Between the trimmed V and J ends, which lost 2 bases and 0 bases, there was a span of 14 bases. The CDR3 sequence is CASSLEVAALNTEAFF. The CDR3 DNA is TGCGCCAGCAGCTTAGAGGTGGCAGCTTTGAACACTGAAGCTTTCTTT.

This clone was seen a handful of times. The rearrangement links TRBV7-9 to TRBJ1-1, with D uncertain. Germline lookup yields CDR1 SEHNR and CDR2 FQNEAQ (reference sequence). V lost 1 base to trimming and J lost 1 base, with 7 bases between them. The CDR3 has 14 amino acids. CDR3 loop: CASSLGRQNTEAFF. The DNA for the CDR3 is TGTGCCAGCAGCTTAGGGCGGCAGAACACTGAAGCTTTCTTT.

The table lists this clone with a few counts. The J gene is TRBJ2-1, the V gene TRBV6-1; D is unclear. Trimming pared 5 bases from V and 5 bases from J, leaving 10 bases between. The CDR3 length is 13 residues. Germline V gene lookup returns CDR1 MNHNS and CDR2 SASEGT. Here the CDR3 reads CASSLRANNEQFF. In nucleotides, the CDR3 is TGTGCCAGCAGTCTCCGGGCCAACAATGAGCAGTTCTTC.

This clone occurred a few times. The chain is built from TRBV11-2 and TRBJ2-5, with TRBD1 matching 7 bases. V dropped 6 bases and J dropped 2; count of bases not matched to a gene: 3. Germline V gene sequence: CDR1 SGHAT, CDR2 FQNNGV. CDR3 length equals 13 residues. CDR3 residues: CASSGTEQETQYF. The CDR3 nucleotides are TGTGCCAGCAGTGGGACAGAACAAGAGACCCAGTACTTC.

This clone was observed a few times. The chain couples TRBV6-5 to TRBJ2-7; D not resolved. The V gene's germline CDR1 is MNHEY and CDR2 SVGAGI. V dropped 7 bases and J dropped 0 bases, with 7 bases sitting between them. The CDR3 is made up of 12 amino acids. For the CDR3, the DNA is TGTGCCAGCACCTACGGCTCCTACGAGCAGTACTTC. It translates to CASTYGSYEQYF.

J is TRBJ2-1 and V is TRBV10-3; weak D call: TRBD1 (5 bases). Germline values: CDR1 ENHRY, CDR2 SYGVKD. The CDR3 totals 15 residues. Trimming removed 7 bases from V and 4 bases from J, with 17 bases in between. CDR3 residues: CAINLGQGPYNEQFF. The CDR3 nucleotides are TGTGCCATCAACCTCGGTCAGGGCCCTTACAATGAGCAGTTCTTC.

The CDR3 loop reads CATSREGQGATDTQYF. The CDR3 DNA is TGTGCCACCAGCAGAGAGGGACAGGGGGCCACAGATACGCAGTATTTT. The rearrangement joins TRBV15 to TRBJ2-3; 12 bases are a match to TRBD1. Germline CDR1 and CDR2: LNHNV and YYDKDF (reference sequence). The V gene end was trimmed by 0 bases and the J gene end by 2 bases; junction bases not matched to a gene: 0. The CDR3 spans 16 residues.

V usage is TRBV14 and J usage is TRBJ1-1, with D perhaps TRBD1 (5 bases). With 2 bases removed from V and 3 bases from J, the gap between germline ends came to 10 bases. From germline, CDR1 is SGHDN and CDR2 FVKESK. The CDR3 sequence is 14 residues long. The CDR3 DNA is TGTGCCAGCAGCCAATTGGGGCGGGACACTGAAGCTTTCTTT. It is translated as CASSQLGRDTEAFF.